This TCR beta chain is drawn from a study of blood T cell repertoires in COVID-19. Profiled with immunoSEQ multiplex PCR; TCRdb holds only in-frame clones, not every one. The sample lists a few hundred thousand clones, 85% to 90% occurring once. From germline, CDR1 is SGHTA and CDR2 FQGNSA. After removal of 1 base from V and 1 base from J, the junction contained 1 base not matched to a gene. The CDR3 sequence is 16 residues long. The receptor was isolated from a woman aged 45 to 65 who had been exposed to COVID-19. The V gene is TRBV7-2, the J gene TRBJ2-5; 12 bases map to TRBD2. The sequenced material came from PBMCs or T cells enriched from blood (not recorded which). CDR3 DNA sequence: TGTGCCAGCAGCTTAGAACTAGCGGGGGGCCAAGAGACCCAGTACTTC. Translating gives CASSLELAGGQETQYF.